One and the same sample provided the 20 T cell receptor beta chains below, sequenced in a study of blood T cell repertoires in COVID-19. The protocol was immunoSEQ multiplex PCR, while the TCRdb copy is restricted to in-frame clones and leaves out a portion. The data show tens of thousands of clones, around 90% seen once. Sequences were obtained from peripheral blood. These receptor sequences come from a woman older than 75 in a cohort sampled during active or convalescent COVID-19.

The rearrangement uses TRBV11-2 and TRBJ2-3, with 8 bases aligning to TRBD1. The CDR3 runs 14 residues. The V gene end was trimmed by 4 bases and the J gene end by 7 bases; junction bases not matched to a gene: 7. The V gene's germline CDR1 is SGHAT and CDR2 FQNNGV. The CDR3 region has the DNA TGTGCCAGCAGCTGGGACAGGATTAAGAATACGCAGTATTTT. Translated, it gives CASSWDRIKNTQYF.

This chain connects TRBV4-3 to TRBJ2-3; no firm D call. Germline-derived CDR1 and CDR2 are LGHNA and YSLEER. V was cut by 0 bases and J by 4 bases, with 8 bases left in between. This CDR3 has 14 residues. The CDR3 loop is CASSQDRASDTQYF. CDR3 in DNA: TGCGCCAGCAGCCAAGATCGCGCCTCAGATACGCAGTATTTT.

This chain links TRBV5-4 with TRBJ2-7, with TRBD2 matching over 13 bases. CDR3 length equals 15 residues. V lost 4 bases, J lost 1 base, and 2 bases stayed unmatched. Germline CDR1 is SGHNT and CDR2 is YYREEE (reference sequence). The CDR3 protein is CASSTSGRVSYEQYF. The CDR3 coding sequence is TGTGCCAGCAGCACTAGCGGGAGGGTGTCCTACGAGCAGTACTTC.

This chain uses TRBV24-1 with TRBJ1-5; 7 bases fit TRBD1. Germline V CDR1 and CDR2: KGHDR, SFDVKD. This CDR3 has 13 amino acids. V shed 9 bases and J 5 bases; nucleotides not matched to a gene: 6. DNA of the CDR3: TGTGCCACCTCTAGGGACAGAGATCAGCCCCAGCATTTT. Translated: CATSRDRDQPQHF.

The rearrangement uses TRBV6-2 or TRBV6-3 and TRBJ2-4; a weak D match, TRBD1 (6 bases). Looked up from germline, CDR1 is MNHEY and CDR2 is SVGEGT. The V gene lost 2 bases and the J gene lost 8 bases, with 7 bases spanning the gap. This CDR3 contains 12 residues. Here the CDR3 reads CASSYQGYIQYF. The CDR3 DNA sequence: TGTGCCAGCAGTTACCAGGGGTACATTCAGTACTTC.

The chain joins TRBV6-6 to TRBJ2-2, with 10 nucleotides matching TRBD1. Germline V gives CDR1 MNHNY, CDR2 SVGAGI (reference sequence). V lost 5 bases to trimming and J lost 7 bases; unmatched junction nucleotides: 10. This CDR3 spans 16 amino acids. CDR3 bases: TGTGCCAGCAGTGTTCGACAGGGGGCTTTTGTCGGGGAGCTGTTTTTT. Amino acids: CASSVRQGAFVGELFF.

The chain joins TRBV7-9 to TRBJ2-7, with 10 bases aligning to TRBD2. From germline, CDR1 is SEHNR and CDR2 FQNEAQ (reference sequence). This CDR3 is 17 amino acids long. After removal of 0 bases from V and 1 base from J, the junction contained 6 bases not matched to a gene. Here the CDR3 DNA reads TGTGCCAGCAGCTTAGCGCCTTGGACTAGCGGTTCCTACGAGCAGTACTTC. Translation: CASSLAPWTSGSYEQYF.

DNA for the CDR3: TGTGCCAGCAGCGTAGGGGGGGTTGGTGAAAAACTGTTTTTT. Protein: CASSVGGVGEKLFF. This sequence joins TRBV9 and TRBJ1-4, with D perhaps TRBD1 (5 bases). V was clipped by 0 bases and J by 7 bases, with 10 bases between them. CDR1 is SGDLS and CDR2 is YYNGEE in the germline V gene. The CDR3 length is 14 residues.

This clone showed up just a few times. The V gene is TRBV19, the J gene TRBJ2-1; 9 positions agree with TRBD1. Germline CDR1 is LNHDA and CDR2 is SQIVND (reference sequence). Trimming at V came to 5 bases and at J to 0 bases, leaving 5 bases not matched to a gene. The CDR3 spans 16 residues. CDR3 protein: CASSPQGASSYNEQFF. The CDR3 DNA reads as TGTGCCAGTAGTCCACAGGGGGCAAGCTCCTACAATGAGCAGTTCTTC.

The chain uses TRBV5-1 and TRBJ2-2; 9 bases match TRBD2. The CDR3 is made up of 16 amino acids. Germline V CDR1 and CDR2: SGHRS, YFSETQ. With 4 bases clipped from V and 7 bases from J, the junction kept 11 bases outside the gene matches. CDR3 in DNA: TGCGCCAGCAGCACACCCCTAGCGGGAAGGAACGGGGAGCTGTTTTTT. Translating it yields CASSTPLAGRNGELFF.

CDR3 amino acids: CASSSHPGDSYEQYF. The CDR3 coding sequence is TGTGCCAGCAGCTCGCACCCGGGGGATTCCTACGAGCAGTACTTC. The chain carries TRBV7-2 and TRBJ2-7, with D tentatively TRBD2 (6 bases). CDR1 SGHTA and CDR2 FQGNSA come from the germline V gene. The length of the CDR3 is 15 residues. Trimming left V 4 bases short and J 1 base short, with 14 bases between. Variable domain in full (rest from reference TRBV7-2 and TRBJ2-7): GAGVSQSPSNKVTEKGKDVELRCDPISGHTALYWYRQSLGQGLEFLIYFQGNSAPDKSGLPSDRFSAERTGGSVSTLTIQRTQQEDSAVYLCASSSHPGDSYEQYFGPGTRLTVT.

The rearrangement uses TRBV11-2 and TRBJ2-1, with 10 bases fitting TRBD2. The germline V gene encodes CDR1 SGHAT and CDR2 FQNNGV. The CDR3 runs 16 residues. V was pared by 1 base and J by 4 bases, with 4 bases of the junction left unmatched. Written as DNA, the CDR3 is TGTGCCAGCAGCTTAGTCGCGACTAGCGGGTACAATGAGCAGTTCTTC. It yields the protein CASSLVATSGYNEQFF. The full variable domain, completed using reference TRBV11-2 and TRBJ2-1, is EAGVAQSPRYKIIEKRQSVAFWCNPISGHATLYWYQQILGQGPKLLIQFQNNGVVDDSQLPKDRFSAERLKGVDSTLKIQPAKLEDSAVYLCASSLVATSGYNEQFFGPGTRLTVL.

The J gene is TRBJ2-5, the V gene TRBV12-3 or TRBV12-4; D is perhaps TRBD1 (5 bases). This CDR3 contains 13 residues. V was shortened by 3 bases and J by 1 base, with 6 bases between the two germline ends. CDR3 protein: CASSFRGQETQYF. Here the CDR3 DNA reads TGTGCCAGCAGTTTTAGGGGCCAAGAGACCCAGTACTTC.

The chain joins TRBV5-1 to TRBJ1-1, with TRBD1 matching 8 bases. The CDR3 totals 15 residues. V shed 5 bases, J shed 4 bases, and the junction held 10 bases outside the gene matches. The V gene's germline CDR1 is SGHRS and CDR2 YFSETQ. CDR3 coding DNA: TGCGCCAGCAGTGGGCAGGGGGCGCGGGGCACTGAAGCTTTCTTT. Translated, it gives CASSGQGARGTEAFF.

The chain employs TRBV18 and TRBJ1-1; TRBD1 is a possible D gene (6 bases). Trimming took 2 bases from V and 0 from J, leaving 16 bases between them. Germline-derived CDR1 and CDR2 are KGHSH and LQKENI. The CDR3 length is 17 residues. The CDR3 loop reads CASSPVRGALMNTEAFF. The DNA of the CDR3 is TGTGCCAGCTCACCAGTCCGGGGGGCTCTCATGAACACTGAAGCTTTCTTT.

The gene calls are TRBV6-6 and TRBJ1-5; 8 bases fit TRBD1. This CDR3 has 14 amino acids. CDR1 and CDR2 (germline): MNHNY, SVGAGI (reference sequence). Losses at the gene ends were 6 bases for V and 3 bases for J; bases not matched to a gene: 4. The CDR3 spells CASRPQGDNQPQHF. In nucleotides, the CDR3 is TGTGCCAGCAGACCACAGGGGGACAATCAGCCCCAGCATTTT.

The rearrangement joins TRBV11-2 to TRBJ2-7; the match to TRBD2 covers 7 bases. CDR3 size: 17 residues. Looked up from germline, CDR1 is SGHAT and CDR2 is FQNNGV. Trimming took 1 base from V and 2 from J; bases not matched to a gene: 11. Here the CDR3 DNA reads TGTGCCAGCAGCTTAGTTCGGAGGGTCCGGGGGGCCTACGAGCAGTACTTC. Residues: CASSLVRRVRGAYEQYF.

This sequence joins TRBV5-1 and TRBJ2-7, with 8 nucleotides matching TRBD2. Trimming removed 0 bases from V and 6 bases from J; junction bases left unmatched: 8. CDR3 length: 15 amino acids. The germline V gene has CDR1 SGHRS and CDR2 YFSETQ. Written as DNA, the CDR3 is TGCGCCAGCAGCTTGGACCCAGCGGGAGTGGTCGAGCAGTACTTC. Protein product: CASSLDPAGVVEQYF.

The chain carries TRBV27 and TRBJ1-2; D is undetermined. The germline V gene encodes CDR1 MNHEY and CDR2 SMNVEV (reference sequence). V dropped 6 bases and J dropped 4 bases, with 12 bases sitting between them. There are 13 residues in the CDR3. CDR3 loop: CASSKELGYGYTF. CDR3 coding DNA: TGTGCCAGCAGCAAAGAACTTGGCTATGGCTACACCTTC.

V gene TRBV7-2 combines with J gene TRBJ2-1; TRBD2 aligns across 12 bases. The V and J ends lost 6 bases and 15 bases, in that order; junction bases with no gene match: 12. The CDR3 runs to 14 residues. Germline assignment: CDR1 SGHTA and CDR2 FQGNSA. In DNA form, the CDR3 reads TGTGCCAGCAGGCCGGCTAGCGGGAGGGGCCTGGCGTTCTTC. This codes for CASRPASGRGLAFF. Filled out from reference TRBV7-2 and TRBJ2-1, the complete variable domain reads GAGVSQSPSNKVTEKGKDVELRCDPISGHTALYWYRQSLGQGLEFLIYFQGNSAPDKSGLPSDRFSAERTGGSVSTLTIQRTQQEDSAVYLCASRPASGRGLAFFGPGTRLTVL.